The next 9 T cell receptor beta chains were all read from a single sample in a study of cytomegalovirus exposure and HLA in healthy donors. The method was immunoSEQ multiplex PCR; TCRdb's version includes in-frame clones alone and lacks a portion of them. The sample carries 250,000 to 350,000 clones, roughly 85% recorded once. The sequenced sample was PBMCs. Every receptor here comes from a woman aged 18-29 years in good health and CMV-seronegative.

The rearrangement links TRBV6-5 to TRBJ1-2; D gene ambiguous. This CDR3 spans 14 amino acids. V was cut by 6 bases and J by 1 base, with 12 bases left in between. Germline CDR1 is MNHEY and CDR2 is SVGAGI. The CDR3: CASSPSAVNYGYTF. The CDR3 bases are TGTGCCAGCAGCCCAAGCGCAGTTAACTATGGCTACACCTTC.

This clone turned up a few times. The chain couples TRBV9 to TRBJ1-1, with TRBD1 as a possible D gene (6 bases). The germline CDR1 and CDR2 sequences are SGDLS and YYNGEE. The length of the CDR3 is 13 residues. V was trimmed by 3 bases and J by 3 bases, leaving 9 bases between them. The CDR3 coding sequence is TGTGCCAGCAGCGGCAGGGGAGACACTGAAGCTTTCTTT. This codes for CASSGRGDTEAFF.

The chain combines TRBV28 with TRBJ1-2; TRBD1 matches at 10 bases. Germline lookup yields CDR1 MDHEN and CDR2 SYDVKM. This CDR3 has 14 residues. V shed 2 bases and J 4 bases; nucleotides not matched to a gene: 1. CDR3 bases: TGTGCCAGCAGTTTAGGGGACAGGGGCTATGGCTACACCTTC. This sequence encodes CASSLGDRGYGYTF.

The chain has TRBV6-1 and TRBJ2-5; no definite D call. Germline V gene sequence: CDR1 MNHNS, CDR2 SASEGT. The CDR3 is made up of 13 amino acids. Trimming stripped 10 bases from V and 0 bases from J, with 12 bases between. The CDR3 is CATTHTYQETQYF. The CDR3 DNA reads TGTGCCACCACTCATACGTACCAAGAGACCCAGTACTTC.

The chain has TRBV9 and TRBJ2-5; 10 nucleotides line up with TRBD2. V shed 0 bases, J shed 1 base, and the junction held 15 bases outside the gene matches. CDR3 length: 20 amino acids. Germline V lookup: CDR1 SGDLS, CDR2 YYNGEE. The DNA for the CDR3 is TGTGCCAGCAGCGTAGCTACGGGGGGGCTAGCGGGAGCCCCCCAAGAGACCCAGTACTTC. It specifies CASSVATGGLAGAPQETQYF.

This clone was found once. This chain joins TRBV4-3 and TRBJ2-1; the match to TRBD1 covers 9 bases. Germline loops: CDR1 LGHNA, CDR2 YSLEER. The CDR3 spans 15 residues. V gave up 1 base and J gave up 7 bases; unmatched junction bases: 5. The CDR3 region has the DNA TGCGCCAGCAGCCAAGGGGGACAGGGCGGGAATGAGCAGTTCTTC. This translates into CASSQGGQGGNEQFF.

The gene calls are TRBV2 and TRBJ2-3; D is uncertain. The germline V gene has CDR1 SNHLY and CDR2 FYNNEI. Trimming removed 7 bases at V and 0 bases at J, with 11 bases between. This CDR3 is built from 14 residues. As DNA, the CDR3 is TGTGCCAGCACCCGAGTTACTAGCACAGATACGCAGTATTTT. Residues: CASTRVTSTDTQYF.

The chain combines TRBV29-1 with TRBJ2-3; the match to TRBD1 covers 8 bases. V gave up 0 bases and J gave up 2 bases; unmatched junction bases: 7. The CDR3 is made up of 16 amino acids. Germline CDR1 reads SQVTM; CDR2 reads ANQGSEA. DNA for the CDR3: TGCAGCGTTGAAGACACGGGACAGGTGATCACAGATACGCAGTATTTT. It is translated as CSVEDTGQVITDTQYF.

The chain employs TRBV7-2 and TRBJ2-1; 8 positions agree with TRBD2. V trimming: 5 bases; J trimming: 2 bases; junction bases outside the gene matches: 2. Germline CDR1 SGHTA, CDR2 FQGNSA. The CDR3 totals 14 residues. The CDR3 DNA reads as TGTGCCAGCAGCGGGGGACTAGCCTACAATGAGCAGTTCTTC. This translates into CASSGGLAYNEQFF.